A selection of T cell receptor beta chains follows, all from one sample in a study of T cell clusters in autoimmune cytopenias. TCRdb reprocessed the multiplex PCR reads and stores each CDR3 protein as one record, lacking DNA. The sample includes roughly 2,200 distinct CDR3 sequences. The sequenced sample consisted of peripheral blood. These receptors were taken from a human donor with an autoimmune cytopenia or autoimmune hepatitis (not recorded which). CDR3s include the opening cysteine and the closing phenylalanine or tryptophan. Some rows have no size entry. The others give once, few or many, or a class for an expanded clone.

>-|TRBJ2-1|TRBV20-1|16
CSARPRVRGAVNEQFF
>medium-sized|TRBJ2-3|TRBV5-1|15
CASSLDTPSTDTQYF
>-|TRBJ1-5|TRBV20-1|13
CSAIKSRNQPQHF
>medium-sized|TRBJ2-1|TRBV20-1|11
CSAKAVPEQFF
>-|TRBJ2-7|TRBV20-1|16
CSARPQGRERTYEQYF
>-|TRBJ1-5|TRBV28|14
CASSYRDRRQPQHF
>medium-sized|TRBJ1-1|TRBV6-1|12
CASRDRVTEAFF
>-|TRBJ2-5|TRBV7-9|14
CASSLGGAWETQYF
>-|TRBJ1-1|TRBV2|11
CASPPGQEAFF
>-|TRBJ2-3|TRBV27|13
CASRGGELHTQYF
>medium-sized|TRBJ1-2|TRBV5-6|14
CASSLDRVMHGYTF
>medium-sized|TRBJ1-2|TRBV6-2/TRBV6-3|14
CASSYDRTNYGYTF
>-|TRBJ2-1|TRBV11-2|14
CASSPGTGVHEQFF
>medium-sized|TRBJ2-3|TRBV18|15
CASSSSRGGTDTQYF
>medium-sized|TRBJ2-7|TRBV27|13
CASSPTSEYEQYF
>medium-sized|TRBJ2-7|TRBV29-1|15
CSVEDTLAGSYEQYF
>-|TRBJ2-1|TRBV20-1|15
CSARLAGGQFTEQFF
>-|TRBJ1-3|TRBV11-2|21
CASSPRVGPSGQDFSGNTIYF
>medium-sized|TRBJ2-1|TRBV19|16
CASTISGRASYNEQFF
>medium-sized|TRBJ2-2|TRBV6-2/TRBV6-3|17
CASSNPGKSWSGGELFF
>medium-sized|TRBJ1-1|TRBV6-5|13
CASSRPGNTEAFF
>-|TRBJ1-2|TRBV7-9|14
CASSFFRTNYGYTF
>-|TRBJ1-5|TRBV5-1|16
CASSLGQGGPNQPQHF
>medium-sized|TRBJ1-1|TRBV29-1|12
CSVDGVEYRGLF
>-|TRBJ1-1|TRBV15|18
CATNTLGQGKIGRTEAFF
>medium-sized|TRBJ2-7|TRBV10-3|13
CAISESRGYEQYF
>medium-sized|TRBJ1-5|TRBV30|13
CAWSNRGNQPQHF
>medium-sized|TRBJ1-5|TRBV29-1|14
CSVKEGGSNQPQHF
>medium-sized|TRBJ1-6|TRBV6-5|17
CASSYSRNAPGGSPLHF
>medium-sized|TRBJ2-7|TRBV5-4|12
CASIDRLAEQYF
>-|TRBJ1-2|TRBV20-1|14
CSARSQGASYGYTF
>medium-sized|TRBJ2-5|TRBV30|15
CAWSQGDRVRGTQYF